This T cell receptor beta chain was captured by sequencing in a study of T cell repertoires in cytomegalovirus infection. TCRdb redid the calling of the reads with MiXCR, one entry per CDR3 protein. The sample holds some 480,000 distinct CDR3 sequences, 33% seen once. CDR1 KGHDR and CDR2 SFDVKD come from the germline V gene. The CDR3 sequence is 14 residues long. With 3 bases removed from V and 8 bases from J, the gap between germline ends came to 13 bases. As concerns this clonotype: Its cognate antigen is unknown.

The source was cultured PBMCs, collected from culture after CMV antigen stimulation. The sequence derives from a human donor in good health (CMV status not recorded). Some clones in this sample may be carry-over from other donors' samples. The V and J genes are TRBV24-1 and TRBJ2-1; D is perhaps TRBD2 (6 bases). This chain's CDR3 is CATSDRAGGDEQFF. The CDR3 DNA sequence: TGTGCCACCAGTGATAGAGCGGGTGGCGATGAGCAGTTCTTC.